This record concerns one T cell receptor (beta chain) sequence. In this sample, this clone turned up once. Its recognized antigen is unknown. Base-call qualities are not available, and no considerably larger clone is one nucleotide away. This entry comes from a study of blood T cell repertoires in COVID-19 (TCRdb year 2020). The study in broad terms: Samples covering the acute and convalescent phases of COVID-19 were provided by collaborators in the United States, Italy and Spain. The prospective study material was composed of cDNA or gDNA derived from T cells, B-cell-depleted T cells, or PBMCs. Deeply sampled blood TCRbeta repertoires from subjects exposed to, actively infected with, or recovered from COVID-19 were included in the dataset. The repertoires were made available in a free public database intended to serve as a resource for research on the immune response to SARS-CoV-2. The samples were drawn from two sources: the first 160 participants of the ongoing ImmuneRACE study, and over 1,000 subjects contributed by 6 global collaborators. A de-identified subject ID, COVID-19 status, age in years and sex were almost always included in the sample metadata. Where available, HLA class I and class II types were taken from metadata supplied by the sample provider and were not determined by assay-based typing.

CDR1 and CDR2 (MDHEN, SYDVKM) derive from the germline V gene. Ends trimmed: V by 1 base, J by 8 bases; bases unmatched to a gene: 3. Including the terminal cysteine and phenylalanine, the CDR3 comprises 15 residues. Only CDR3 DNA is held: 45 bases, read in frame from base 1. TCRbeta CDR3 regions were amplified from genomic DNA using the immunoSEQ Assay, a bias-controlled multiplex PCR. Regarding the original processing steps: The number of nucleated cells in each sample was estimated from the amplification of reference gene primers within the assay. To quantify the absolute abundance of each unique TCRbeta CDR3 rearrangement, sequence reads were collapsed and filtered. For each sample, productive Simpson clonality was calculated by taking the square root of Simpson's diversity index across productive rearrangements. Sourced from immuneACCESS, this table was stored by TCRdb with only in-frame sequences that have V and J called. A share of the clones is absent; for the studies checked, an unresolved V gene accounts for under half, and the remainder has no known explanation. The V and J calls and clone size come from that table; D and trimming were worked out from the DNA. In all, the sample holds some 140,000 clones, and 84% of those were seen once. Under 7% of the sample is in the top ten clones.

Enrolling through a virtual design, the prospective study's participants ranged in age from roughly 18 to 100 years and lived across approximately 25 United States geographic areas. In the prospective study, cohorts were assigned on the basis of participant-reported clinical history obtained from a screening survey and a study questionnaire. Mobile phlebotomists in the prospective study collected whole blood, serum and a nasopharyngeal or oropharyngeal swab from every participant. Prospective study participants could optionally give additional blood draws and questionnaires over an approximately two-month period. Before DNA extraction, blood samples from the prospective study were shipped at room temperature or frozen. The research as a whole found: How much clinical and demographic metadata was included differed by source and by participant, and the metadata was provided uncurated.

The rearranged chain carries TRBV28 and TRBJ2-1; TRBD2 aligns with 12 central bases. The receptor was derived from a man between 40 and 49 years old with acute COVID-19. The sample consisted of PBMCs or T cells enriched from blood (not recorded which). The nucleotide sequence reads as follows: TGTGCCAGCAGTTTATTGACTAGCGGGAGTGATGAGCAGTTCTTC. It encodes CASSLLTSGSDEQFF.